The sequence of this T cell receptor beta chain was determined in a study of blood T cell repertoires in COVID-19. The CDR3 totals 16 residues. Germline-derived CDR1 and CDR2 are MGHRA and YSYEKL. Notes on this clone: An end of the junction differs from the germline gene, which may be a read error.

TCRdb's table, derived via immunoSEQ multiplex PCR, lists solely in-frame clones and lacks some. The sample contains 180,000 or so clones, approximately 80% of which appear only once. Two negative PCRs, clearance, or symptom resolution characterized the recovered Cohort 3 donors. This receptor was obtained from an older woman who had recovered from COVID-19. The sequencing input was PBMCs or T cells enriched from blood (not recorded which). This chain uses TRBV4-1 with TRBJ1-2, with 10 nucleotides matching TRBD1. Here the CDR3 DNA reads TGCGCCAGCAGCCAACTAGGGACAGGGGAAATGTATGGGTACACCTTC. It yields the protein CASSQLGTGEMYGYTF.